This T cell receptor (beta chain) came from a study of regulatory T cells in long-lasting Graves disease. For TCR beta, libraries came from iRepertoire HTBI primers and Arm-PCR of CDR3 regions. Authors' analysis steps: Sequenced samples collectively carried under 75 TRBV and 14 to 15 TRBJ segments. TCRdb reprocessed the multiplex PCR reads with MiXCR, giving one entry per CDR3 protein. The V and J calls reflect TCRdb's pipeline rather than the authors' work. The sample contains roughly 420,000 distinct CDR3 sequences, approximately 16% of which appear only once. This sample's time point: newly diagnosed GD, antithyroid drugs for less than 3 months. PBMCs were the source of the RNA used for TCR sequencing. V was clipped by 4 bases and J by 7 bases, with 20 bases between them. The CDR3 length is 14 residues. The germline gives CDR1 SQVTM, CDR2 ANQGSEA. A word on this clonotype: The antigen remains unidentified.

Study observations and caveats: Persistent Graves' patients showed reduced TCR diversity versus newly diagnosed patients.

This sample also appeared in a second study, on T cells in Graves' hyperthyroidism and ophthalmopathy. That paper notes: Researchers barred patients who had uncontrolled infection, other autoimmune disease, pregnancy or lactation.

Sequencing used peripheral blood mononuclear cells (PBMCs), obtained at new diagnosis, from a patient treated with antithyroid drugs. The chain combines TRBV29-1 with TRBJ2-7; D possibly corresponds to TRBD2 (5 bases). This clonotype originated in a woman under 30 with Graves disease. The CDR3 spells CSVARGRSDGEQYF. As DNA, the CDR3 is TGCAGCGTTGCCCGGGGTAGGTCTGATGGGGAGCAGTACTTC.